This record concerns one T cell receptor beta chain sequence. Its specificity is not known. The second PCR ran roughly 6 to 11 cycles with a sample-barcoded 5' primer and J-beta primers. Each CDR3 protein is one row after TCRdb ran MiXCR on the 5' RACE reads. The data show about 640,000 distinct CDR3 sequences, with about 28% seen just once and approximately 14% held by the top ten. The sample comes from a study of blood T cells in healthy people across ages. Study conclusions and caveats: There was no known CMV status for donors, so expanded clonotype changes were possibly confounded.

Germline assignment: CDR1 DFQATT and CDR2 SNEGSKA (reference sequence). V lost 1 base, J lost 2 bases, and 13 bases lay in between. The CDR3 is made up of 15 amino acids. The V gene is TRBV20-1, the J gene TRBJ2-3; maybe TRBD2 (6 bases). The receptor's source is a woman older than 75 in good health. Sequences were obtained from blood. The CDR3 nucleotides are TGCAGTGCTAGAGTACGGGGGAGTACCACAGATACGCAGTATTTT. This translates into CSARVRGSTTDTQYF.